This T cell receptor beta chain stems from a study of blood T cell repertoires in COVID-19. The wider study: Sites across the United States, Italy and Spain contributed samples from acute and convalescent COVID-19. T cells, B-cell-depleted T cells, or PBMCs provided the cDNA or gDNA that served as material.

The CDR3 is made up of 13 amino acids. The V and J ends lost 2 bases and 3 bases respectively, with 6 bases between them. Germline values: CDR1 MNHEY, CDR2 SVGEGT. Original processing methods: Counts of nucleated cells, estimated from reference gene primer amplification, were obtained. Some clones are missing from TCRdb's copy, which holds only in-frame ones; the method was immunoSEQ multiplex PCR. That table furnishes V, J and clone size, whereas the DNA furnished D and trimming. The sample lists some 39,000 clones, 75% to 90% seen once, with about 4.6% in the top ten. The chain combines TRBV6-2 or TRBV6-3 with TRBJ2-3; D remains unclear. The sequence came from a man in his sixties with acute or convalescent COVID-19. The material sequenced was peripheral blood. CDR3 loop: CASSYGGTDTQYF. The CDR3 DNA follows: TGTGCCAGCAGTTACGGCGGAACAGATACGCAGTATTTT.